A single sample is the source of the 18 T cell receptor beta chains below, sequenced in a study of cytomegalovirus exposure and HLA in healthy donors. PCR primers comprised 60 Vbeta and 13 Jbeta primers. The repertoire was sequenced with immunoSEQ multiplex PCR; TCRdb's copy has only in-frame clones and lacks some. The profile shows approximately 160,000 clones, around 68% of them singletons. Sequencing was performed on PBMCs. The receptor set was obtained from a woman aged 40 to 55 in good health and CMV-seropositive.

As for this clone: At one of its ends the junction is not consistent with the germline gene, which may arise from a read error. V gene TRBV4-3 combines with J gene TRBJ2-2; D uncertain. This CDR3 is built from 13 residues. From germline, CDR1 is LGHNA and CDR2 YSLEER. The CDR3 here is CAGSPGWAGELFF. The CDR3 DNA reads TGCGCCGGCAGCCCCGGGTGGGCCGGGGAGCTGTTTTTT.

The rearrangement links TRBV28 to TRBJ2-5; TRBD1 matches 8 bases. Germline trimming cut 3 bases from V and 4 bases from J; bases unmatched to any gene: 7. The V gene's germline CDR1 is MDHEN and CDR2 SYDVKM. This CDR3 contains 15 residues. The DNA for the CDR3 is TGTGCCAGCAGTTTCGGCAGGGGGCAGGGAGAGACCCAGTACTTC. Its protein product is CASSFGRGQGETQYF.

The V and J genes are TRBV5-6 and TRBJ1-3; D is unclear. V lost 2 bases, J lost 0 bases, and 6 bases lay in between. CDR1 SGHDT and CDR2 YYEEEE come from the germline V gene. The CDR3 totals 14 residues. This CDR3 is CASSLVRSGNTIYF. The CDR3 DNA is TGTGCCAGCAGCTTAGTGCGCTCTGGAAACACCATATATTTT.

This clone was seen only a few times. The chain employs TRBV2 and TRBJ1-6; no definite D call. Germline CDR1 SNHLY, CDR2 FYNNEI. This CDR3 has 16 amino acids. V lost 4 bases and J 7 bases, leaving 17 bases between the germline ends. CDR3: CASSGVEEARNSPLHF. CDR3 sequence (DNA): TGTGCCAGCAGTGGTGTTGAGGAGGCGCGGAATTCACCCCTCCACTTT.

The chain recombines TRBV29-1 with TRBJ2-3, with D perhaps matching TRBD2 (5 bases). CDR3 size: 15 residues. Germline CDR1 reads SQVTM; CDR2 reads ANQGSEA. With 4 bases removed from V and 0 bases from J, the gap between germline ends came to 14 bases. This CDR3 reads CSVARLTPSTDTQYF. The CDR3 DNA is TGCAGCGTTGCTCGACTAACCCCTAGCACAGATACGCAGTATTTT.

The genes are TRBV6-5 and TRBJ2-5; D might be TRBD2 (6 bases). This CDR3 has 16 amino acids. CDR1 and CDR2 (germline): MNHEY, SVGAGI. Trimming removed 0 bases at V and 5 bases at J, with 16 bases between. The CDR3 sequence: CASSYSIVAGWETQYF. In DNA, the CDR3 is TGTGCCAGCAGTTACTCGATAGTTGCGGGGTGGGAGACCCAGTACTTC.

The chain joins TRBV19 to TRBJ1-3; 8 bases line up with TRBD1. Germline CDR1 and CDR2: LNHDA and SQIVND (reference sequence). The CDR3 is made up of 13 amino acids. The J segment lost 2 bases and the V segment lost 9 bases, leaving 3 bases of the junction unmatched. CDR3 in DNA: TGTGCCAGCGCGGACAGGGCTGGAAACACCATATATTTT. Translation: CASADRAGNTIYF.

The rearrangement joins TRBV10-1 to TRBJ1-6, with a possible D match to TRBD1 (5 bases). CDR1 and CDR2 (germline): WNHNN, SYGVQD (reference sequence). Trimming took off 8 bases at V and 8 bases at J, with 16 bases between the two ends. CDR3 length: 14 residues. Here the CDR3 reads CASGGGREDSPLHF. In DNA, the CDR3 is TGCGCCAGCGGGGGGGGGAGAGAGGATTCACCCCTCCACTTT.

J is TRBJ2-1 and V is TRBV5-1, with D perhaps matching TRBD2 (6 bases). V was cut by 0 bases and J by 6 bases, with 13 bases left in between. Germline V gene data show CDR1 as SGHRS and CDR2 as YFSETQ. The length of the CDR3 is 15 residues. CDR3 DNA sequence: TGCGCCAGCAGCTTGGGACTAGTGCCGTCCAATGAGCAGTTCTTC. Translating it yields CASSLGLVPSNEQFF.

This clone was seen a handful of times. One end of the junction is discordant with germline, which a read error may explain. The V gene is TRBV7-2, the J gene TRBJ1-5; tentatively, D is TRBD1 (6 bases). Germline loops: CDR1 SGHTA, CDR2 FQGNSA. This CDR3 is built from 15 residues. The CDR3 loop reads CASSTYRDSNQPQNF. CDR3 nucleotides: TGTGCCAGCAGCACCTACAGGGATAGCAATCAGCCCCAGAATTTT.

The V gene is TRBV2, the J gene TRBJ1-6; possible D gene TRBD1, 5 bases. Trimming removed 6 bases at V and 3 bases at J, with 9 bases between. CDR1 SNHLY and CDR2 FYNNEI come from the germline V gene. This CDR3 has 14 residues. CDR3 in DNA: TGTGCCAGCAGAGTAACAGGCTATAATTCACCCCTCCACTTT. Encoded protein: CASRVTGYNSPLHF.

As concerns this clone: At one of its ends the junction is not consistent with the germline gene, which may arise from a read error. The chain carries TRBV27 and TRBJ1-2; perhaps TRBD1 as D (6 bases). The CDR3 runs to 14 residues. Germline V gene data show CDR1 as MNHEY and CDR2 as SMNVEV (reference sequence). The CDR3 sequence: CASSLTGRAYGYPF. The CDR3 nucleotides read TGTGCCAGCAGTTTAACAGGGAGGGCCTATGGCTACCCCTTC.

The genes are TRBV28 and TRBJ2-5; 11 bases match TRBD2. CDR1 is MDHEN and CDR2 is SYDVKM in the germline V gene. Germline trimming cut 7 bases from V and 3 bases from J; bases unmatched to any gene: 10. The CDR3 is 16 residues long. Here the CDR3 DNA reads TGTGCCAGCACGAGACTAGCGGGACGGGGAAAAGAGACCCAGTACTTC. This gives the protein CASTRLAGRGKETQYF.

The V call is TRBV19, the J call TRBJ2-7; 11 nucleotides match TRBD1. V was pared by 5 bases and J by 2 bases, with 2 bases of the junction left unmatched. The CDR3 sequence is 14 residues long. Germline loops: CDR1 LNHDA, CDR2 SQIVND (reference sequence). The CDR3 DNA is TGTGCCAGTAGTCGGGACAGGGGGACCTACGAGCAGTACTTC. Translated: CASSRDRGTYEQYF.

For the CDR3, the DNA is TGCGCCAGCAGCTCGATGACAGGGACGGGCACTGAAGCTTTCTTT. Translation: CASSSMTGTGTEAFF. The chain is built from TRBV5-1 and TRBJ1-1, with 7 nucleotides matching TRBD1. The CDR3 spans 15 residues. V shed 3 bases and J 4 bases; nucleotides not matched to a gene: 9. Germline V gene data show CDR1 as SGHRS and CDR2 as YFSETQ.

This clone was recorded a few times. The chain is built from TRBV19 and TRBJ2-1; no firm D call. Germline assignment: CDR1 LNHDA and CDR2 SQIVND (reference sequence). This CDR3 contains 15 residues. Trimming removed 5 bases at V and 2 bases at J, with 13 bases between. The DNA of the CDR3 is TGTGCCAGTAGTTTTAGTATTAATCCCTACAATGAGCAGTTCTTC. As protein: CASSFSINPYNEQFF. The entire variable domain, with the rest obtained from reference TRBV19 and TRBJ2-1, is as follows: DGGITQSPKYLFRKEGQNVTLSCEQNLNHDAMYWYRQDPGQGLRLIYYSQIVNDFQKGDIAEGYSVSREKKESFPLTVTSAQKNPTAFYLCASSFSINPYNEQFFGPGTRLTVL.

The V gene is TRBV11-3, the J gene TRBJ2-7; TRBD1 agrees at 9 bases. The ends lost 5 bases at V and 6 bases at J; junction bases unmatched: 11. From germline, CDR1 is SGHNT and CDR2 YENEEA. The CDR3 spans 15 residues. CDR3: CASSAPGQGSIEQYF. CDR3 nucleotide sequence: TGTGCCAGCAGCGCGCCGGGACAGGGATCGATCGAGCAGTACTTC.

This clone appeared a single time. The chain recombines TRBV4-3 with TRBJ2-5; TRBD2 matches at 9 bases. Trimming at V came to 0 bases and at J to 5 bases, leaving 13 bases not matched to a gene. Per the germline V gene, CDR1 is LGHNA and CDR2 is YSLEER. The CDR3 runs to 18 residues. The CDR3 loop reads CASSQDLRGGPFGETQYF. CDR3 sequence (DNA): TGCGCCAGCAGCCAAGATCTGCGGGGGGGTCCCTTTGGGGAGACCCAGTACTTC.